The rows below give T cell receptor beta chains drawn from one sample of a study of OX40 agonist ivuxolimab in advanced cancers. The data were produced by immunoSEQ multiplex PCR, yet TCRdb's version contains in-frame clones alone and is incomplete. This table has 35,000 to 45,000 clones, around 87% appearing once. The specimen comprised CD4+ or CD8+ T cells sorted from blood, sampled in a trial of the OX40 agonist ivuxolimab. All receptors derive from an adult with an advanced solid tumor such as melanoma, head and neck, liver or kidney cancer. Both conserved end residues are part of each CDR3. A D gene is named only where the DNA matches it firmly. Part of the rows lack a size; the others show once, few, many or a class for expanded clones.

NA,TRBV18,TRBD1,TRBJ1-4,13,TGTGCCAGCTCACCGGGACAGGGTAAAAAACTGTTTTTT,CASSPGQGKKLFF
NA,TRBV10-3,NA,TRBJ2-3,12,TGTGCCATCAGTGAAGGGGATGATACGCAGTATTTT,CAISEGDDTQYF
NA,TRBV11-2,NA,TRBJ2-3,15,TGTGCCAGCAGCTTAGATCTAGGGGGTGCAGATACGCAGTATTTT,CASSLDLGGADTQYF
NA,TRBV6-6,TRBD2,TRBJ2-5,14,TGTGCCAGCAGTCCCAAAGCGGGGGGGGAGACCCAGTACTTC,CASSPKAGGETQYF
few,TRBV19,NA,TRBJ1-1,13,TGTGCCAGTAGCTGGGGCCGAGGGACTGAAGCTTTCTTT,CASSWGRGTEAFF
few,TRBV30,TRBD1,TRBJ1-2,12,TGTGCCTGGGGGACAGTATTCTATGGCTACACCTTC,CAWGTVFYGYTF
once,TRBV10-2,TRBD1,TRBJ2-7,12,TGCGCCAGCGGGGACAGAGCTTACGAGCAGTACTTC,CASGDRAYEQYF
NA,TRBV28,NA,TRBJ1-2,13,TGTGCCAGCAGTTTTGCTGACAACTATGGCTACACCTTC,CASSFADNYGYTF
NA,TRBV5-1,TRBD1,TRBJ2-7,15,TGCGCCAGCAGCTTGACCCCGGGACAGGGTTACGAGCAGTACTTC,CASSLTPGQGYEQYF
NA,TRBV11-2,NA,TRBJ1-4,14,TGTGCCAGCAGAAGGGCAGGGAGGGAGGGGAAACTGTTTTTT,CASRRAGREGKLFF
NA,TRBV30,NA,TRBJ1-3,12,TGTGCCTGGAGGGGGACTGGGGACACCATATATTTT,CAWRGTGDTIYF
NA,TRBV7-9,NA,TRBJ2-1,15,TGTGCCAGCAGCTCCCTTCGGGGCTCCTACAATGAGCAGTTCTTC,CASSSLRGSYNEQFF
NA,TRBV7-3,NA,TRBJ2-3,13,TGTGCCAGCAGCTTCGGGTTGGAGGATACGCAGTATTTT,CASSFGLEDTQYF
NA,TRBV19,NA,TRBJ1-4,14,TGTGCCAGTAGTATGACAGGAGAGGAGGAAAAACTGTTTTTT,CASSMTGEEEKLFF
NA,TRBV6-1,NA,TRBJ1-3,13,TGTGCCAGCACTCTGACAGCTGGAAACACCATATATTTT,CASTLTAGNTIYF
few,TRBV19,NA,TRBJ1-2,12,TGTGCCAGTAGTAACAGGGACTATGGCTACACCTTC,CASSNRDYGYTF
NA,TRBV2,NA,TRBJ1-2,13,TGTGCCAGCAGTGATGGGCTGGCCTATGGCTACACCTTC,CASSDGLAYGYTF
NA,TRBV18,TRBD1,TRBJ1-5,13,TGTGCCAGCTCTACCCAGGGGGCGAGGCCCCAGCATTTT,CASSTQGARPQHF
few,TRBV18,NA,TRBJ2-1,16,TGTGCCAGCTCACCCGGGGACATAATACCGGACAATGAGCAGTTCTTC,CASSPGDIIPDNEQFF
NA,TRBV28,TRBD2,TRBJ2-4,18,TGTGCCAGCAGTTTTGGACTAGCGGGCCCGCCTGGGGGAAACATTCAGTACTTC,CASSFGLAGPPGGNIQYF
NA,TRBV7-2,NA,TRBJ2-3,14,TGTGCCAGCGGCTTACTAGGGGGAACAGATACGCAGTATTTT,CASGLLGGTDTQYF
NA,TRBV6-6,TRBD1,TRBJ1-4,14,TGTGCCAGCAGCCTCGACAGGGGACGCGAAAAACTGTTTTTT,CASSLDRGREKLFF
NA,TRBV7-2,TRBD2,TRBJ2-7,15,TGTGCCAGCAGCCCGCCCGGCGGGGGTAACTACGAGCAGTACTTC,CASSPPGGGNYEQYF
NA,TRBV28,NA,TRBJ1-5,13,TGTGCCAGCATCGAGGGACTCAATCAGCCCCAGCATTTT,CASIEGLNQPQHF
NA,TRBV7-9,NA,TRBJ2-7,11,TGTGCCAGCAGCCCAGGGGCCGAGCAGTACTTC,CASSPGAEQYF
NA,TRBV4-3,TRBD1,TRBJ2-5,14,TGCGCCAGCAGCTTCCGCGACAGGGGGGAGACCCAGTACTTC,CASSFRDRGETQYF
NA,TRBV5-6,NA,TRBJ2-2,14,TGTGCCAGCAACCATGTGGGAAACACCGGGGAGCTGTTTTTT,CASNHVGNTGELFF
NA,TRBV28,NA,TRBJ2-1,13,TGTGCCAGCAGTTTAGTGGGGCGGGGTGAGCAGTTCTTC,CASSLVGRGEQFF
NA,TRBV5-6,NA,TRBJ2-3,13,TGTGCCAGCAGCTTAATCGGGGATAATACGCAGTATTTT,CASSLIGDNTQYF
NA,TRBV2,TRBD2,TRBJ2-7,15,TGTGCCAGCAGTCGGGATAGCGGGAGGTTCTACGAGCAGTACTTC,CASSRDSGRFYEQYF
few,TRBV11-1,NA,TRBJ2-5,12,TGTGCCAGCAGCACTCCCCTCGAGACCCAGTACTTC,CASSTPLETQYF
NA,TRBV5-1,NA,TRBJ2-1,14,TGCGCCAGCAGCTTGGTCCCTCGGGTGGGGGAGCAGTTCTTC,CASSLVPRVGEQFF
NA,TRBV10-3,NA,TRBJ1-1,14,TGTGCCATCAGTGAGTATTCTGAGAACACTGAAGCTTTCTTT,CAISEYSENTEAFF
few,TRBV18,TRBD1,TRBJ1-1,14,TGTGCCAGCTCACCGTGGGACAGCAACACTGAAGCTTTCTTT,CASSPWDSNTEAFF
NA,TRBV5-6,NA,TRBJ2-5,13,TGTGCCAGCAGCTTGCGGCTGGAGGGGGGACAGTACTTC,CASSLRLEGGQYF
NA,TRBV5-1,TRBD1,TRBJ1-2,16,TGCGCCAGCAGCTTGGCCGGGGGACAGGGGAACTATGGCTACACCTTC,CASSLAGGQGNYGYTF
NA,TRBV5-6,TRBD2,TRBJ2-5,16,TGTGCCAGCAGCTTTGGACTAGCGGGAGTCCAAGAGACCCAGTACTTC,CASSFGLAGVQETQYF
NA,TRBV11-3,TRBD1,TRBJ1-2,16,TGTGCCAGCAGCTTAGTGCCAGGGGGCGCTCGTGATGGCTACACCTTC,CASSLVPGGARDGYTF
once,TRBV4-1,TRBD2,TRBJ2-2,15,TGCGCCAGCAGTTTGGCTAGCGGGTACACCGGGGAGCTGTTTTTT,CASSLASGYTGELFF
NA,TRBV18,NA,TRBJ2-7,16,TGTGCCAGCTCACCCACTGGCGGGCGGGCTTCCTACGAGCAGTACTTC,CASSPTGGRASYEQYF
NA,TRBV15,NA,TRBJ1-1,13,TGTGCCACCAGCAGAGATTTAGGTGTGGAAGCTTTCTTT,CATSRDLGVEAFF
NA,TRBV5-1,NA,TRBJ1-1,14,TGCGCCAGCACCCGCACAGGGTCGGTCACTGAAGCTTTCTTT,CASTRTGSVTEAFF
NA,TRBV12-5,NA,TRBJ2-2,15,TGTGCTAGTGGTTTGAGACGGGCCGGAGGTGGGGAGCTGTTTTTT,CASGLRRAGGGELFF
NA,TRBV11-2,TRBD2,TRBJ2-1,15,TGTGCCAGCAGCTTAGCGGGGGGGCCACGGAATGAGCAGTTCTTC,CASSLAGGPRNEQFF
NA,TRBV7-2,NA,TRBJ2-4,15,TGTGCCAGCAGCTACCCAGGGGCCCCTAGGAACATTCAGTACTTC,CASSYPGAPRNIQYF
NA,TRBV7-2,NA,TRBJ2-3,16,TGTGCCAGCAGCTTTAGTGGGGGGCTCACAGTCCATACGCAGTATTTT,CASSFSGGLTVHTQYF
NA,TRBV28,TRBD1,TRBJ1-2,16,TGTGCCAGCAGTTCCACTCCGGGACAGGGGGCGGATGGCTACACCTTC,CASSSTPGQGADGYTF
NA,TRBV4-2,TRBD1,TRBJ1-2,16,TGTGCCAGCAGCCAAGCGGGGACAGGGCCTCCCTATGGCTACACCTTC,CASSQAGTGPPYGYTF